Sequencing of this TCR beta chain was carried out in a study of ipilimumab plus nivolumab after autologous stem cell transplantation. Using immunoSEQ multiplex PCR, the repertoire was profiled, and TCRdb retains in-frame clones only, with some absent. The sample carries 15,000 or so clones, around 81% recorded once. Ipilimumab, 1 mg/kg, started 14 to 28 days after autologous transplant. Patients received nivolumab 3 mg/kg at weeks 1, 4, 7, 10, then fortnightly to week 26. The CDR3 covers 16 residues. V was clipped by 5 bases and J by 5 bases; unmatched bases: 9. Germline V gene lookup returns CDR1 SGHTA and CDR2 FQGTGA. This clone was counted a few times.

The rearrangement links TRBV7-3 to TRBJ2-1; 10 bases map to TRBD2. This receptor was identified in a male donor with diffuse large B-cell lymphoma. Sequenced material: PBMCs, taken in a trial of ipilimumab plus nivolumab as post-transplant consolidation. CDR3 DNA sequence: TGTGCCAGCAGCCTTCAATCTAGCGGGGGCCACAATGAGCAGTTCTTC. It specifies CASSLQSSGGHNEQFF.